The TCR beta chain under discussion was sequenced for a study of blood T cell repertoires in COVID-19. Method: immunoSEQ multiplex PCR; TCRdb's copy keeps in-frame clones and lacks some. Among about 210,000 clones listed, approximately 87% were seen once. Germline V gene sequence: CDR1 SGHKS, CDR2 YYEKEE (reference sequence). The CDR3 length is 16 residues. The ends lost 5 bases at V and 0 bases at J; junction bases unmatched: 7. The rearrangement joins TRBV5-5 to TRBJ1-1, with 10 bases lining up with TRBD1. Sequencing input: peripheral blood. The TCR originated in a man between 60 and 75 years old who had recovered from COVID-19. The CDR3 here is CASRQGQGTLNTEAFF. DNA of the CDR3: TGTGCCAGCAGACAGGGACAGGGGACTTTGAACACTGAAGCTTTCTTT.